This TCR beta chain was obtained from a study of graft-versus-host responses after intestinal transplantation (dated by TCRdb to the early 2020s). Regarding the research as a whole: Recipients received multivisceral, liver-intestinal, or isolated intestinal transplants. The cohort enrolled 24 intestinal transplant recipients, one of whom was a retransplant, and 3 patients without pretransplant specimens were excluded. A peak of at least 4% donor T cells among recipient peripheral blood mononuclear cells was the definition used for donor T cell macrochimerism. To identify alloreactive clones, pre-transplant mixed lymphocyte reaction products were sequenced and then compared with unstimulated pre-transplant donor and recipient T cells. Every recipient was given anti-thymocyte globulin induction, followed by around three years of maintenance tacrolimus and steroids. Rather than going through the commercial service, samples from three later patients were sequenced in-house on an Illumina MiSeq and processed with MiXCR. After intestinal transplantation, graft-versus-host and host-versus-graft alloreactive T cell clones were followed in the graft, circulation and bone marrow using bulk TCR-beta CDR3 sequencing. Results and caveats for the whole study, not just this receptor: Early after transplant, peak levels of circulating GvH clones were associated with declines in HvG clones. Patients with donor T cell macrochimerism had high GvH to HvG T cell clonal ratios in their allografts. The relatively low number and heterogeneity of intestinal transplant patients limited the conclusions. GvH clones were detected in recipient bone marrow, and some of these GvH clones were observed earlier in ileal mucosa or blood, consistent with an intestinal mucosal origin.

From the cysteine up to the phenylalanine, the CDR3 has a length of 15 residues. Only CDR3 DNA remains: 45 bases, in frame from the first base. CDR1 and CDR2, per the germline V gene, are MNHNS and SASEGT. The library was generated by the immunoSEQ multiplex PCR assay. In most patients, genomic DNA was isolated using the Qiagen DNeasy Blood and Tissue Kit and sent frozen to Adaptive Biotechnologies for TCR sequencing. High-throughput TCR-beta CDR3 sequencing of genomic DNA from most patients was performed by Adaptive Biotechnologies. In the authors' own workflow: TCR sequencing data were retrieved from Adaptive's ImmunoSEQ software for about 17 patients, whereas three other patients were processed with MiXCR and VDJtools. To correct CD4 versus CD8 sorting errors, sequences present in both subsets at a frequency ratio below 5:1 were removed. CDR3 nucleotide sequences shared between donor and recipient were removed because the origin of such sequences could not be assigned. Alloreactive clones required at least 2-fold expansion over unstimulated cells and minimum CFSE-low frequency of 0.002% (template counts) or 0.001% (read counts). Clones were considered mappable if detected in sequenced pre-transplant spleen, lymph node, or MLR CFSE-low populations of the donor or recipient. Cumulative frequency of alloreactive clones was calculated as a percentage of all sequences weighted by copy number. The table was pulled from immuneACCESS by TCRdb, which kept in-frame rearrangements only. Such tables lose some clones; where checked, under half of the loss comes from unresolved V genes, and the rest has no known cause. For V, J and clone size, that table is used; D and trimming come from the DNA. The sample table shows around 97,000 clones, and around nine tenths are seen once. The top ten clonotypes cover approximately 5.5% of the sample.

The sample's time point, from its label and the paper: cells obtained before transplantation from donor or recipient. CD3+CD4+ and CD3+CD8+ populations were FACS-sorted from unstimulated pre-transplant donor and recipient cells taken from spleen or lymph nodes. This clone is described as medium-sized (0.01 to 0.1%). The antigen it binds to is not known. An end of the junction differs from the germline gene, which may be a read error. Recombination joined TRBV6-1 with TRBJ1-6; 12 bases in the junction line up with TRBD1. The input for sequencing was unstimulated CD8+ T cells sorted from spleen or lymph node cells, taken before intestinal transplant. This sequence was found in a human donor who received an intestinal transplant. The bases read TGTGCCGGCAGCGAAGGGACAGGGGGCAATTCACCCCTCCACTTT. Translated, this is CAGSEGTGGNSPLHF.